This T cell receptor beta chain was sequenced for a study of Graves' ophthalmopathy and Graves' hyperthyroidism. Using RNA transcripts, the TCR beta CDR3 regions were amplified. The library came from an HTBI-primed first-round RT-PCR and a second-round multiplex PCR. TCRdb redid the calling of the multiplex PCR reads with MiXCR, one entry per CDR3 protein. Found here are around 600,000 distinct CDR3 sequences, approximately 39% of them singletons; the top ten hold 3.3%. Germline CDR1 reads MGHRA; CDR2 reads YSYEKL. J gave up 7 bases and V 0 bases, and 9 bases lay outside the gene matches. The CDR3 is made up of 16 amino acids.

The chain joins TRBV4-1 to TRBJ2-3, with TRBD2 matching over 8 bases. The sequencing input was peripheral blood. The source is an adult man with Graves' ophthalmopathy. CDR3 in amino acids: CASSQEAGVAQHTQYF. CDR3 DNA sequence: TGCGCCAGCAGCCAAGAAGCGGGAGTCGCCCAACATACGCAGTATTTT.